This TCR beta chain derives from a study of cytomegalovirus exposure and HLA in healthy donors (dated by TCRdb to 2016 to 2017). A note on the overall study: In an earlier analysis of under 600 of the donors, 250 to 300 Gb of sequence data and 117 million unique TCR beta sequences from some 170 million T cells were reported. The study aimed to test whether signatures of past pathogen exposure could be identified by cataloging public T cell receptors. Donor age, sex, ethnicity and CMV serostatus were compiled alongside the repertoire data. Among the roughly 400 genotyped donors, under 90% belonged to the genetic ancestry cluster associated with self-reported Caucasian donors. In the later analysis, no new phenotypic data were used to find candidate immune exposures; instead, reliance was placed on TCR beta sequences and their occurrence across donors. Typing coverage differed by locus: A, B, C, DRB1 and DQB1 were typed in roughly 620-630 donors, DQA1 in 522, DPA1 in 600 to 610, and DPB1 in approximately 450. The study used immunosequencing to profile the T cell repertoires of 670 or so subjects and linked those repertoires to cytomegalovirus serostatus. In a later genetic analysis, genome-wide SNP genotypes for 398 of the 666 donors were used, and that subset was treated as a discovery cohort. Approximately 300 gigabases of sequencing data and around 85 million unique TCR sequences made up an early release that covered roughly 670 HLA-typed donors. Along with the approximately 700-subject first cohort, a separate validation cohort of some 130 different subjects was used. A few DR-DQ haplotypes were treated as single units for association and clustering because of strong linkage in the cohort. An earlier analysis of 500 to 750 of the donors applied high-throughput TCR beta sequencing to assess whether each TCR beta V gene segment acted as functional or pseudogenic. All discovery cohort repertoires had been generated using a single sequencing platform. The study combined high-throughput TCR immunosequencing, statistical association of individual TCRs with disease status, and machine learning to predict cytomegalovirus infection status. To study patterns of TCR occurrence, a later analysis re-analyzed previously published TCR beta repertoires from around 700 donors and added high-resolution HLA genotyping. HLA typing included class I and class II loci at four-digit resolution. Across 398 genotyped donors of the cohort, an average of roughly 250,000 unique TCR beta nucleotide sequences per donor were sequenced, and roughly a sixth of those sequences were non-productive. What the study reported, not specific to this receptor: The study listed 150 to 200 TCR beta chains as associated with cytomegalovirus. A later analysis reported that several top co-occurrence clusters appeared linked to parvovirus B19, influenza, CMV and Epstein-Barr virus. The classifier was reported to diagnose cytomegalovirus status with high specificity and sensitivity in both the original cohort and the validation cohort. Because counts were too low, around 18 rarely observed V segments, including chromosome 9 orphons, were left out of the earlier analysis of 587 of the donors. A further reported finding was that TCR beta sequences accurately predicted the HLA-A and HLA-B alleles for most subjects in the first cohort. Only TCR beta chains were sequenced in this cohort, and the absence of alpha or paired-chain data limited detectable features. In a later analysis, TCR association rates were found to vary across HLA loci, with the most associated TCRs seen for DRB1 alleles and the fewest for HLA-C alleles. It was suggested by the authors that the approach could potentially be generalized to other disease states and immunological phenotypes. Correlated functional status among segregating V segments might reflect linkage disequilibrium, but an unknown experimental factor could not be ruled out. In a later analysis, HLA-associated TCR beta chains showed more clonal expansion and lower generation probabilities than non-associated chains that were equally common. The presence/absence analyses assumed that sequencing depth was roughly uniform across donors, and that assumption may not be true. In a later analysis, some 17,000 TCR beta sequences were associated with specific HLA alleles at a false discovery rate of 0.05. Because HLA typing was missing for some donors at each locus, association tests included only the typed subset. Most TCR sequences were observed very rarely across donors, whereas some public TCRs were present in many individuals. Three of the identified cytomegalovirus-associated TCR beta chains were confirmed in vitro to be specific for cytomegalovirus antigens. Assigning TCR associations to individual alleles was difficult when HLA alleles, especially DR and DQ, strongly co-occurred. An association between a missense DCLRE1C variant and V-gene and J-gene trimming of TCR beta chains was found in a later genetic analysis and replicated in an independent cohort. An earlier analysis of several hundred of the donors showed that most TCR beta V segments appeared in productive rearrangements either about 87% or about 30% of the time, which broadly matched IMGT annotations. The sequencing pipeline was judged likely to have produced a cluster of highly shared sequence variants as a technical artifact. The 87-base-pair reads could not distinguish some IMGT-functional V segments, including TRBV6-2 and TRBV6-3, so those segments were excluded. For the cohort, immune exposure information was limited to CMV serostatus. Compared with the approximately 720-donor mean, donors in an Asian-associated ancestry cluster had fewer N-insertions in productive TCRs, according to a later genetic analysis. According to a later analysis, most CMV-associated TCR beta chains appeared to be HLA-restricted, and the HLA associations seemed to be driven largely by CMV exposure.

The library came from the immunoSEQ multiplex PCR assay. A mixture of 60 forward primers for TCR Vbeta segments and 13 reverse primers for TCR Jbeta segments was used in the multiplex PCR. The CDR3 region of rearranged TCR beta genes was amplified from genomic DNA with a multiplex PCR assay. Amplified TCR beta libraries were sequenced as 87-base-pair reads on the Illumina HiSeq System. The authors' analysis ran thus. Across the 670 or so repertoires, a later analysis counted approximately 75 million unique TCR beta chains, roughly 11 million of which were shared by at least two donors. A nearest-neighbor algorithm error-corrected the raw reads and collapsed the reads into unique sequences, merging closely related sequences to remove PCR and sequencing errors. To assign V, D and J gene segments, CDR3 sequences were aligned to IMGT reference sequences. For a sequence to be retained, at least a six-nucleotide match to both a V gene segment and a J gene segment was required. A rearrangement was called productive if the CDR3 had no stop codons and remained in frame with V and J, and every other rearrangement was called non-productive. Following IMGT convention, CDR3 was defined as the stretch from the second conserved V-encoded cysteine to the conserved J-encoded phenylalanine. The earlier analysis of 550 to 650 of the donors excluded any sequence lacking an unambiguous match to a single V gene segment. In an earlier analysis of 587 of the donors, V segments were called functional above 56.7% productive rearrangements and were called segregating when the between-donor standard deviation exceeded 5%. A statistical classification framework was developed to diagnose cytomegalovirus status using the catalog of TCR beta chain sequences. In a later analysis, TCR nucleotide sequences were compared against IMGT/GENE-DB human TR gene sequences so that V and J genes could be assigned. A later analysis assigned CDR3 sequences and most-parsimonious VDJ recombination scenarios with the TCRdist pipeline. A later analysis defined each TCR beta chain by its CDR3 amino acid sequence plus V-gene family, and excluded reads lacking a unique V-gene family. As a way to deal with suspected cross-contamination and a sequencing artifact, a later analysis dropped under 600 nucleotide sequences that were highly shared and had low generation probability. In a later analysis, a clonal expansion index for each public chain was calculated from normalized within-repertoire ranks of inferred template counts. Generation probabilities in a later analysis came from a VDJ recombination model fitted to out-of-frame rearrangements, and those results were checked against IGoR. A later analysis scored TCR-TCR, TCR-HLA and TCR-CMV co-occurrence with hypergeometric tests, applying a repertoire-size bias correction to TCR pairs. In a later analysis, false discovery rates were estimated by permuting HLA or CMV assignments 20 times. In a later analysis, co-occurring TCRs were grouped with DBSCAN, and TCRdist sequence similarity was added when clustering was performed within HLA-allele-positive subsets. Co-occurrence clustering excluded repertoires with fewer than 30,000 or more than 120,000 public chains, plus five with anomalous nucleotide sharing. What TCRdb holds here is the immuneACCESS table cut down to in-frame rearrangements. Part of the clones is not present; checked against another copy, under half of the missing clones reflect an unresolved V gene, and the others are unexplained. That table supplies the V and J calls and clone size; D and trimming were determined from the DNA. Here the sample has approximately 190,000 clones; around 73% occur a single time. The ten top clones hold 2% to 2.5% of the sample.

The cohort comprised 710 or so healthy bone marrow donors. At the time of sampling, all cohort members were nominally healthy, though unrecorded immune exposures were likely present. The donor was CMV seropositive and was included in the group of 290 or so seropositive cohort members. A peripheral blood sample was provided by each donor, and peripheral blood mononuclear cells were used for TCR beta sequencing. The Qiagen DNeasy Blood Extraction Kit was used to extract genomic DNA from the blood cell samples. From its cysteine to its phenylalanine, the CDR3 spans 15 amino acids. The sequence is cut down to CDR3 DNA, 45 bases in frame from base 1. Trimming removed 1 base from V and 11 bases from J, leaving 19 bases between the germline ends. Looking up the germline V gene (reference sequence) yields CDR1 SGHNT and CDR2 YYREEE. For this clone: Its antigen is currently not known. The record has no base qualities; no much larger clone is one base away.

The source is a woman younger than 45 in good health and CMV-seropositive. Rearrangement joined TRBV5-4 to TRBJ1-3; TRBD1 could be the D gene, as 5 bases match. Material: PBMCs. CDR3 protein: CASSLKEGTLGPIYF. The DNA is as follows: TGTGCCAGCAGCTTGAAGGAAGGGACTTTGGGGCCCATATATTTT.